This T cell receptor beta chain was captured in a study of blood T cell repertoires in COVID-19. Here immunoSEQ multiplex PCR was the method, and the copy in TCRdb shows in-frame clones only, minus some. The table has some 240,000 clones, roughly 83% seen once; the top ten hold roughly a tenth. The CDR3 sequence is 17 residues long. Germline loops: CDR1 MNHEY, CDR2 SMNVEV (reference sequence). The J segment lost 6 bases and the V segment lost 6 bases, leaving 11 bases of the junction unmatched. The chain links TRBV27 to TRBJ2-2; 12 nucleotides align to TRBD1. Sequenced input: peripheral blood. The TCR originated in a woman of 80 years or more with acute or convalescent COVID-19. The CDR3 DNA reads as TGTGCCAGCAGAAAACTCGGGGGACAGGGGGCGTCCGGGGAGCTGTTTTTT. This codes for CASRKLGGQGASGELFF.